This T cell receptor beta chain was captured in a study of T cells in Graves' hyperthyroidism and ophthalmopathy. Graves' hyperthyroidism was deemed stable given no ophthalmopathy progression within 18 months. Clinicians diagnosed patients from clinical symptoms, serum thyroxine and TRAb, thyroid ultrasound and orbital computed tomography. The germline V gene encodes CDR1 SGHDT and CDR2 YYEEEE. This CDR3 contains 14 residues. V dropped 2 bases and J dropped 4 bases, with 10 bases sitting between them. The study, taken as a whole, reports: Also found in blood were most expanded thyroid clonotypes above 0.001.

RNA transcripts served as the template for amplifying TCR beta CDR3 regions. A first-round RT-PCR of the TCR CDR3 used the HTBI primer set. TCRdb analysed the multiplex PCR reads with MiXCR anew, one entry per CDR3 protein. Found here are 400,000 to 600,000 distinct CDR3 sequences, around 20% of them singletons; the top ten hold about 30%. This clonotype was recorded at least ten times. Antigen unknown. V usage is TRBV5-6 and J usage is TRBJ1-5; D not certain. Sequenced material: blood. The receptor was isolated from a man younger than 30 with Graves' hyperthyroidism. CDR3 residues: CASSFNGENQPQHF. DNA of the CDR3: TGTGCCAGCAGCTTCAACGGGGAAAATCAGCCCCAGCATTTT. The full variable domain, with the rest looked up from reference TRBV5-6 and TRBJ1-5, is DAGVTQSPTHLIKTRGQQVTLRCSPKSGHDTVSWYQQALGQGPQFIFQYYEEEERQRGNFPDRFSGHQFPNYSSELNVNALLLGDSALYLCASSFNGENQPQHFGDGTRLSIL.